This T cell receptor (beta chain) stems from a study of human thymus T cells. General study points: There were highly overlapping thymic repertoires among unrelated individuals, as related research reported. There appeared to be biased usage of V and J genes in thymic and blood repertoires.

The CDR3 loop spans 15 amino acids. CDR1 and CDR2 (germline): SGHTA, FQGNSA. V was shortened by 3 bases and J by 1 base, with 11 bases between the two germline ends. For this clone: Antigen specificity is unknown.

The source of the thymus tissue was resections taken during corrective heart surgery. Healthy Finnish infants undergoing corrective surgery for congenital heart defects provided the donor material. The method was immunoSEQ multiplex PCR; TCRdb's version includes in-frame clones alone and lacks a portion of them. The table lists about 78,000 clones, around 96% of them singletons. This TCR derives from a boy under three years old with a congenital heart defect but otherwise immunologically healthy. Sequencing was done on a sample of thymus tissue. V is TRBV7-2 and J is TRBJ2-3; TRBD1 or TRBD2 may be the D gene (5 bases each). CDR3 protein: CASSFGGGRTDTQYF. The CDR3 DNA is TGTGCCAGCAGCTTCGGTGGGGGTCGCACAGATACGCAGTATTTT.